These 30 T cell receptor beta chains came from one sample sequenced in a study of blood T cell repertoires in COVID-19. Libraries were prepared by immunoSEQ multiplex PCR; TCRdb keeps only in-frame clonotypes and omits some of them. The repertoire includes almost 95,000 clones, about 80% of them detected once, and around 6.5% sits in the top ten. The sample was peripheral blood. The receptors here all came from a man between 60 and 75 years old with acute or convalescent COVID-19.

CDR3 coding DNA: TGTGCCAGCAGCGAGGGAGGACTCCGCGAGCAGTACTTC. Protein sequence: CASSEGGLREQYF. The rearrangement links TRBV9 to TRBJ2-7; D possibly corresponds to TRBD2 (6 bases). CDR3 length equals 13 residues. CDR1 is SGDLS and CDR2 is YYNGEE in the germline V gene. The V end was cut by 3 bases, the J end by 6 bases, with 13 bases between.

This clone was recorded once. The gene calls are TRBV9 and TRBJ1-3; D is perhaps TRBD1 (5 bases). CDR3 length: 15 amino acids. Trimming left V 4 bases short and J 3 bases short, with 14 bases between. Germline loops: CDR1 SGDLS, CDR2 YYNGEE. The CDR3 spells CASSIPEGDGNTIYF. The CDR3 DNA is TGTGCCAGCAGCATCCCCGAAGGGGATGGAAACACCATATATTTT.

The chain recombines TRBV9 with TRBJ1-2; D uncertain. The V gene lost 2 bases and the J gene lost 4 bases, with 12 bases spanning the gap. This CDR3 comprises 14 residues. Per germline, CDR1 SGDLS and CDR2 YYNGEE. The DNA of the CDR3 is TGTGCCAGCAGCGTGGGGAGGGTGGGCTATGGCTACACCTTC. Translating gives CASSVGRVGYGYTF.

This clone was seen more than once but under ten times. The J gene is TRBJ1-4, the V gene TRBV29-1, with TRBD1 matching over 9 bases. This CDR3 region has 15 residues. Germline CDR1 and CDR2: SQVTM and ANQGSEA. The junction had 6 bases not matched to a gene; V was cut back by 6 bases and J by 1 base. The CDR3: CSVEQGAGTNEKLFF. The CDR3 DNA reads as TGCAGCGTGGAACAGGGGGCAGGAACTAATGAAAAACTGTTTTTT. Looking up the rest from reference TRBV29-1 and TRBJ1-4 gives the full variable domain: SAVISQKPSRDICQRGTSLTIQCQVDSQVTMMFWYRQQPGQSLTLIATANQGSEATYESGFVIDKFPISRPNLTFSTLTVSNMSPEDSSIYLCSVEQGAGTNEKLFFGSGTQLSVL.

This sequence joins TRBV10-1 and TRBJ2-1, with 9 nucleotides matching TRBD1. The CDR3 runs to 16 residues. J gave up 4 bases and V 5 bases, and 9 bases lay outside the gene matches. Germline CDR1 WNHNN, CDR2 SYGVQD (reference sequence). In DNA, the CDR3 is TGCGCCAGCAGTCCGGGACAGGGCTTCGCATACAATGAGCAGTTCTTC. It yields the protein CASSPGQGFAYNEQFF.

The genes are TRBV6-5 and TRBJ1-6, with no clear D. V was trimmed by 5 bases and J by 8 bases, leaving 13 bases between them. Germline CDR1 reads MNHEY; CDR2 reads SVGAGI. This CDR3 has 14 residues. The CDR3: CASSRWHEDSPLHF. The CDR3 DNA reads TGTGCCAGCAGTCGGTGGCATGAGGATTCACCCCTCCACTTT.

This clone was found a few times. The rearrangement uses TRBV7-2 and TRBJ1-5, with no clear D. With 5 bases removed from V and 0 bases from J, the gap between germline ends came to 14 bases. CDR3 length: 16 residues. CDR1 and CDR2 from the germline V gene are SGHTA and FQGNSA. The CDR3 DNA follows: TGTGCCAGCAGCAGCCGGGGTGGTTATAGCAATCAGCCCCAGCATTTT. This gives the protein CASSSRGGYSNQPQHF.

The chain is built from TRBV24-1 and TRBJ2-1; tentative D call: TRBD1 (6 bases). Germline CDR1 and CDR2: KGHDR and SFDVKD. The CDR3 totals 14 residues. V lost 6 bases, J lost 9 bases, and 17 bases lay in between. The CDR3 region has the DNA TGTGCCACCAGTCTACAGGGACGACGGGGTGAGCAGTTCTTC. As protein: CATSLQGRRGEQFF.

The rearrangement links TRBV4-3 to TRBJ2-1; 8 positions agree with TRBD1. Germline V gives CDR1 LGHNA, CDR2 YSLEER. CDR3 length: 16 amino acids. With 0 bases clipped from V and 3 bases from J, the junction kept 4 bases outside the gene matches. CDR3 DNA sequence: TGCGCCAGCAGCCAAGATTGGGACAGGAGCTACAATGAGCAGTTCTTC. Protein product: CASSQDWDRSYNEQFF.

The rearrangement uses TRBV18 and TRBJ1-2; D is unresolved. Trimming left V 2 bases short and J 0 bases short, with 13 bases between. Germline V gene sequence: CDR1 KGHSH, CDR2 LQKENI. CDR3 length equals 16 residues. For the CDR3, the DNA is TGTGCCAGCTCACCAAGTACTACGGTAACTAACTATGGCTACACCTTC. This encodes CASSPSTTVTNYGYTF.

The CDR3 sequence: CASSDQGYGNTIYF. CDR3 nucleotide sequence: TGTGCCAGCAGCGACCAGGGGTATGGAAACACCATATATTTT. The rearrangement uses TRBV6-5 and TRBJ1-3; the D gene is possibly TRBD1 (6 bases). CDR3 length equals 14 residues. Trimming cost V 6 bases and J 3 bases, with 12 bases left between them. Looked up from germline, CDR1 is MNHEY and CDR2 is SVGAGI.

This clone came up once. Germline and junction disagree at one end, which may indicate a read error. The chain carries TRBV30 and TRBJ2-2; 7 nucleotides match TRBD1. CDR3 length: 13 residues. Germline V CDR1 and CDR2: GTSNPN, SVGIG (reference sequence). CDR3 coding DNA: TGTGCGTGGAATACACAGGGGTCCGGGGAGCTGTTTTTT. This translates into CAWNTQGSGELFF.

V usage is TRBV27 and J usage is TRBJ1-5, with TRBD1 as a possible D gene (5 bases). Per the germline V gene, CDR1 is MNHEY and CDR2 is SMNVEV (reference sequence). CDR3 size: 13 residues. V shed 3 bases and J shed 4 bases, with 7 bases lying between them. The CDR3 loop reads CASSLTANQPQHF. The CDR3 DNA follows: TGTGCCAGCAGTTTGACAGCGAATCAGCCCCAGCATTTT.

The chain has TRBV2 and TRBJ2-6; TRBD1 aligns across 10 bases. Unmatched junction bases numbered 8, after V lost 6 bases and J lost 0 bases. This CDR3 region has 18 residues. In germline, CDR1 is SNHLY, CDR2 FYNNEI. The CDR3 coding sequence is TGTGCCAGCAGCGCCATACGACAGGGGGCCTCTGGGGCCAACGTCCTGACTTTC. It encodes CASSAIRQGASGANVLTF.

This rearrangement joins TRBV24-1 to TRBJ2-7, with D possibly TRBD1 on 5 matching bases. The germline gives CDR1 KGHDR, CDR2 SFDVKD. The length of the CDR3 is 14 residues. V was clipped by 5 bases and J by 3 bases, with 13 bases between them. The CDR3 is CATSGPGLDYEQYF. In DNA form, the CDR3 reads TGTGCCACCAGTGGTCCAGGGTTGGACTACGAGCAGTACTTC.

This chain joins TRBV4-1 and TRBJ2-4; 8 nucleotides match TRBD2. CDR3 length: 14 amino acids. In germline, CDR1 is MGHRA, CDR2 YSYEKL. Losses at the gene ends were 4 bases for V and 5 bases for J; bases not matched to a gene: 4. The CDR3 coding sequence is TGCGCCAGCAGCCCGGGGGGGACGGAAAACATTCAGTACTTC. Translation: CASSPGGTENIQYF.

J is TRBJ2-5 and V is TRBV27; D is possibly TRBD2 (5 bases). Germline CDR1 reads MNHEY; CDR2 reads SMNVEV (reference sequence). Between the trimmed V and J ends, which lost 3 bases and 5 bases, there was a span of 19 bases. The CDR3 consists of 16 residues. For the CDR3, the DNA is TGTGCCAGCAGTTTGCCCCACCCACTAGTGCGGGAGACCCAGTACTTC. It yields the protein CASSLPHPLVRETQYF.

This chain links TRBV15 with TRBJ2-1; 13 bases are shared with TRBD2. There are 17 residues in the CDR3. Per the germline V gene, CDR1 is LNHNV and CDR2 is YYDKDF (reference sequence). V gave up 5 bases and J gave up 4 bases; unmatched junction bases: 8. The CDR3 nucleotides are TGTGCCACCAGCCGGACTAGCGGGGGTATGATTTACAATGAGCAGTTCTTC. Protein product: CATSRTSGGMIYNEQFF.

This sequence joins TRBV30 and TRBJ2-5, with D possibly matching TRBD1 (5 bases). Germline V lookup: CDR1 GTSNPN, CDR2 SVGIG (reference sequence). V lost 7 bases and J 0 bases, leaving 9 bases between the germline ends. The CDR3 runs to 12 residues. This CDR3 reads CASDSDQETQYF. DNA for the CDR3: TGTGCCTCCGACAGTGACCAAGAGACCCAGTACTTC.

The chain joins TRBV6-1 to TRBJ2-1; no reliable D call. Germline V gene sequence: CDR1 MNHNS, CDR2 SASEGT. The CDR3 is 13 residues long. V was pared by 3 bases and J by 7 bases, with 10 bases between. In nucleotides, the CDR3 is TGTGCCAGCAGTGATTGGGCTGTAAATGAGCAGTTCTTC. This translates into CASSDWAVNEQFF.

The V call is TRBV10-3, the J call TRBJ1-2; no reliable D call. CDR1 is ENHRY and CDR2 is SYGVKD in the germline V gene. The CDR3 has 14 residues. The V and J ends lost 2 bases and 7 bases respectively, with 14 bases between them. This CDR3 is CAISEPGLVRGYTF. The DNA for the CDR3 is TGTGCCATCAGTGAGCCGGGTTTAGTCCGTGGCTACACCTTC.

This sequence joins TRBV30 and TRBJ1-1; 7 bases align to TRBD1. This CDR3 has 13 amino acids. CDR1 GTSNPN and CDR2 SVGIG come from the germline V gene (reference sequence). V lost 0 bases and J lost 5; bases outside the gene matches: 3. The CDR3 region has the DNA TGTGCCTGGAGTGTACAGGGGCAAACTGAAGCTTTCTTT. It specifies CAWSVQGQTEAFF.

This clone was counted only a few times. The chain recombines TRBV3-1 (or the pseudogene TRBV3-2) with TRBJ1-5; D gene unclear. Germline CDR1 and CDR2: LGHDT and YNNKEL (reference sequence). V shed 6 bases and J shed 4 bases, with 7 bases lying between them. The CDR3 spans 12 residues. The CDR3 sequence is CASSQDNQPQHF. The CDR3 DNA reads as TGTGCCAGCAGTCAGGATAATCAGCCCCAGCATTTT.

The rearrangement uses TRBV11-2 and TRBJ1-1, with a possible D match to TRBD1 (5 bases). Trimming cost V 6 bases and J 3 bases, with 14 bases left between them. Germline V CDR1 and CDR2: SGHAT, FQNNGV. The CDR3 spans 14 residues. CDR3 amino acids: CASSADGGDTEAFF. The DNA of the CDR3 is TGTGCCAGCAGTGCTGATGGGGGGGACACTGAAGCTTTCTTT.

This clone was seen a few times. The chain couples TRBV6-2 or TRBV6-3 to TRBJ1-2, with 7 bases lining up with TRBD1. Per germline, CDR1 MNHEY and CDR2 SVGEGT. Trimming took 1 base from V and 5 from J; bases not matched to a gene: 7. This CDR3 region has 15 residues. The CDR3, as DNA: TGTGCCAGCAGTTACTATGGACAGGAGGCTTATGGCTACACCTTC. Translation: CASSYYGQEAYGYTF.

This clone was seen only once. This chain uses TRBV11-2 with TRBJ1-2; maybe TRBD1 (5 bases). The CDR3 length is 16 residues. V lost 5 bases, J lost 4 bases, and 20 bases lay in between. Germline V gene lookup returns CDR1 SGHAT and CDR2 FQNNGV. The DNA of the CDR3 is TGTGCCAGCAGCGGGAGGGAGGGGCTGAAGGGCTATGGCTACACCTTC. Translating it yields CASSGREGLKGYGYTF.

V usage is TRBV30 and J usage is TRBJ2-3, with 13 bases aligning to TRBD2. Germline CDR1 and CDR2: GTSNPN and SVGIG (reference sequence). V trimming: 2 bases; J trimming: 0 bases; junction bases outside the gene matches: 8. The CDR3 has 18 amino acids. DNA of the CDR3: TGTGCCTGGAGTTGGGGGACTAGCGGGGAGATTAGCACAGATACGCAGTATTTT. Translating gives CAWSWGTSGEISTDTQYF.

The V and J genes are TRBV20-1 and TRBJ1-2; 7 bases are shared with TRBD1. Germline V lookup: CDR1 DFQATT, CDR2 SNEGSKA (reference sequence). With 6 bases clipped from V and 9 bases from J, the junction kept 7 bases outside the gene matches. This CDR3 has 11 residues. The CDR3 is CSAGQRWSYTF. The CDR3 region has the DNA TGCAGTGCGGGACAGCGTTGGAGCTACACCTTC.

The chain couples TRBV5-6 to TRBJ1-2, with D unresolved. V lost 0 bases and J 4 bases, leaving 13 bases between the germline ends. This CDR3 has 15 residues. The germline CDR1 and CDR2 sequences are SGHDT and YYEEEE. This CDR3 is CASSLGSGGSYGYTF. The CDR3 DNA is TGTGCCAGCAGCTTGGGGTCAGGAGGATCCTATGGCTACACCTTC.

To note about this clone: This sample also contains other DNA sequences that code for the same CDR3. V is TRBV12-3 or TRBV12-4 and J is TRBJ2-7; no clear D. The CDR3 loop spans 11 amino acids. Trimming removed 5 bases at V and 3 bases at J, with 5 bases between. CDR3 region: CASSPSYEQYF. The CDR3 nucleotides read TGTGCCAGCAGTCCCAGCTACGAGCAGTACTTC.